The 30 T cell receptor beta chains presented below share a single source sample, sequenced in a study of cytomegalovirus exposure and HLA in healthy donors. 60 Vbeta and 13 Jbeta primers were used in PCR. Clones were read by immunoSEQ multiplex PCR, and TCRdb kept only the in-frame ones, dropping some. The sample holds 95,000 to 150,000 clones, around 65% seen once. Material: PBMCs. The receptors here all came from a man between 18 and 35 years old in good health and CMV-seronegative.

This chain uses TRBV7-2 with TRBJ2-3; tentative D call: TRBD2 (6 bases). There are 16 residues in the CDR3. V lost 3 bases to trimming and J lost 0 bases, with 13 bases between them. Germline loops: CDR1 SGHTA, CDR2 FQGNSA. CDR3 loop: CASSFTSRASTDTQYF. For the CDR3, the DNA is TGTGCCAGCAGCTTTACTAGCAGAGCTAGCACAGATACGCAGTATTTT. Full variable domain (remainder filled in from reference TRBV7-2 and TRBJ2-3): GAGVSQSPSNKVTEKGKDVELRCDPISGHTALYWYRQSLGQGLEFLIYFQGNSAPDKSGLPSDRFSAERTGGSVSTLTIQRTQQEDSAVYLCASSFTSRASTDTQYFGPGTRLTVL.

This clone was counted a few times. The genes are TRBV11-2 and TRBJ1-4; the D is unclear. The CDR3 is 15 amino acids. V lost 2 bases, J lost 8 bases, and 15 bases lay in between. Germline CDR1 reads SGHAT; CDR2 reads FQNNGV. CDR3 sequence: CASSLLDRRSEKLFF. The CDR3 DNA sequence: TGTGCCAGCAGCTTATTAGACCGCCGGAGCGAAAAACTGTTTTTT.

The chain employs TRBV15 and TRBJ1-1; a possible D gene is TRBD1 (6 bases). This CDR3 comprises 15 residues. Germline loops: CDR1 LNHNV, CDR2 YYDKDF (reference sequence). Trimming removed 3 bases at V and 0 bases at J, with 11 bases between. CDR3 residues: CATSRGAAMNTEAFF. The CDR3 DNA reads TGTGCCACCAGCAGGGGGGCGGCCATGAACACTGAAGCTTTCTTT.

The chain employs TRBV27 and TRBJ2-7, with 9 bases lining up with TRBD2. Per germline, CDR1 MNHEY and CDR2 SMNVEV (reference sequence). The CDR3 runs to 17 residues. V trimming: 7 bases; J trimming: 6 bases; junction bases outside the gene matches: 19. The CDR3 here is CASTVGGLAPPFSEQYF. CDR3 DNA sequence: TGTGCCAGCACAGTTGGAGGACTAGCGCCTCCGTTCAGCGAGCAGTACTTC.

This clone occurred once. The chain uses TRBV4-2 and TRBJ2-7; 9 bases map to TRBD2. V gave up 6 bases and J gave up 0 bases; unmatched junction bases: 3. Germline lookup yields CDR1 LGHNA and CDR2 YNFKEQ. The CDR3 is 14 residues long. CDR3: CASRPGLASYEQYF. The CDR3 region has the DNA TGTGCCAGCAGGCCGGGACTAGCCTCCTACGAGCAGTACTTC.

V usage is TRBV10-2 and J usage is TRBJ2-7; no clear D. CDR1 WSHSY and CDR2 SAAADI come from the germline V gene. This CDR3 has 14 residues. V was cut by 0 bases and J by 3 bases, with 9 bases left in between. The CDR3 reads CASSESTWSYEQYF. The CDR3, as DNA: TGCGCCAGCAGTGAGTCGACGTGGAGCTACGAGCAGTACTTC.

The rearrangement joins TRBV27 to TRBJ2-1; a weak D match, TRBD2 (6 bases). The germline gives CDR1 MNHEY, CDR2 SMNVEV (reference sequence). The CDR3 extends over 17 amino acids. V was shortened by 3 bases and J by 7 bases, with 22 bases between the two germline ends. The CDR3 bases are TGTGCCAGCAGTTTTTTTTTCGGGGGACGTAGTAATAATGAGCAGTTCTTC. Its protein product is CASSFFFGGRSNNEQFF.

This chain connects TRBV28 to TRBJ2-7; 8 nucleotides agree with TRBD2. The V gene's germline CDR1 is MDHEN and CDR2 SYDVKM. There are 13 residues in the CDR3. The V gene end was trimmed by 10 bases and the J gene end by 3 bases; junction bases not matched to a gene: 8. CDR3 in DNA: TGTGCCATCGGACGCGGGGGGAACTACGAGCAGTACTTC. Protein: CAIGRGGNYEQYF.

This clone was observed a handful of times. V usage is TRBV6-5 and J usage is TRBJ2-7, with 8 bases matching TRBD1. Trimming removed 6 bases from V and 5 bases from J; junction bases left unmatched: 12. The CDR3 extends over 15 amino acids. The germline gives CDR1 MNHEY, CDR2 SVGAGI. CDR3 sequence: CASREGSGGYHEQYF. For the CDR3, the DNA is TGTGCCAGCAGAGAGGGGTCAGGGGGCTATCACGAGCAGTACTTC.

Concerning this clone: Relative to the germline gene, one junction end is altered; a read error may explain this. The J gene is TRBJ2-3, the V gene TRBV7-9, with D perhaps TRBD2 (5 bases). In germline, CDR1 is SEHNR, CDR2 FQNEAQ (reference sequence). This CDR3 spans 16 amino acids. CDR3: CSSSLVLAYRTDTQYF. DNA of the CDR3: TGTTCCAGCAGCTTAGTTCTAGCCTATCGCACAGATACGCAGTATTTT. Full variable domain (outside the CDR3, taken from reference TRBV7-9 and TRBJ2-3): DTGVSQNPRHKITKRGQNVTFRCDPISEHNRLYWYRQTLGQGPEFLTYFQNEAQLEKSRLLSDRFSAERPKGSFSTLEIQRTEQGDSAMYLCSSSLVLAYRTDTQYFGPGTRLTVL.

This clone appeared a few times. The V and J genes are TRBV6-5 and TRBJ2-3; a weak D match, TRBD2 (5 bases). Trimming left V 0 bases short and J 8 bases short, with 18 bases between. This CDR3 spans 16 amino acids. CDR1 and CDR2 from the germline V gene are MNHEY and SVGAGI. CDR3 in amino acids: CASSYSGTSGGGTQYF. In DNA form, the CDR3 reads TGTGCCAGCAGTTACTCTGGCACCTCCGGAGGTGGTACGCAGTATTTT.

CDR3 residues: CASSPGQAMNTEAFF. As DNA, the CDR3 is TGTGCCAGCAGCCCGGGACAGGCCATGAACACTGAAGCTTTCTTT. The chain is built from TRBV11-3 and TRBJ1-1; 8 nucleotides align to TRBD1. V shed 5 bases and J 0 bases; nucleotides not matched to a gene: 5. The CDR3 sequence is 15 residues long. CDR1 is SGHNT and CDR2 is YENEEA in the germline V gene.

CDR3 coding DNA: TGTGCCATCGGGGGGGGGTCCTACAATGAGCAGTTCTTC. Its protein product is CAIGGGSYNEQFF. This chain joins TRBV11-2 and TRBJ2-1, with 8 bases lining up with TRBD2. The germline gives CDR1 SGHAT, CDR2 FQNNGV. The V and J ends lost 10 bases and 1 base, in that order; junction bases with no gene match: 3. The CDR3 length is 13 residues.

This clone was detected a few times. This chain joins TRBV7-2 and TRBJ2-3; D not certain. The germline V and J ends were trimmed by 3 bases and 6 bases, with 7 bases remaining between them. There are 12 residues in the CDR3. The germline CDR1 and CDR2 sequences are SGHTA and FQGNSA. The chain's CDR3 is CASSFLRDTQYF. In nucleotides, the CDR3 is TGTGCCAGCAGCTTTCTCCGGGATACGCAGTATTTT.

The rearrangement links TRBV5-1 to TRBJ1-2, with 12 bases aligning to TRBD1. In germline, CDR1 is SGHRS, CDR2 YFSETQ. This CDR3 is 16 amino acids long. V shed 4 bases, J shed 7 bases, and the junction held 11 bases outside the gene matches. CDR3 sequence reads: CASSTLGTGGNGGYTF. CDR3 in DNA: TGCGCCAGCAGCACCCTGGGGACAGGGGGCAACGGTGGCTACACCTTC.

The chain combines TRBV7-9 with TRBJ1-1, with D tentatively TRBD1 (5 bases). The V gene lost 3 bases and the J gene lost 2 bases, with 13 bases spanning the gap. The CDR3 has 15 residues. CDR1 is SEHNR and CDR2 is FQNEAQ in the germline V gene (reference sequence). The CDR3 region has the DNA TGTGCCAGCAGCTTGGAAAGGGGCATCAACACTGAAGCTTTCTTT. It codes for CASSLERGINTEAFF. The whole variable domain, remainder taken from reference TRBV7-9 and TRBJ1-1, is DTGVSQNPRHKITKRGQNVTFRCDPISEHNRLYWYRQTLGQGPEFLTYFQNEAQLEKSRLLSDRFSAERPKGSFSTLEIQRTEQGDSAMYLCASSLERGINTEAFFGQGTRLTVV.

The chain employs TRBV20-1 and TRBJ2-7; D remains unclear. The CDR3 has 11 amino acids. The germline CDR1 and CDR2 sequences are DFQATT and SNEGSKA (reference sequence). Trimming cost V 6 bases and J 1 base, with 7 bases left between them. The CDR3 here is CSALFSYEQYF. The CDR3 nucleotides are TGCAGTGCCCTCTTTTCCTACGAGCAGTACTTC.

The V call is TRBV27, the J call TRBJ2-7; the D gene is possibly TRBD2 (6 bases). V was clipped by 4 bases and J by 0 bases, with 19 bases between them. Germline V lookup: CDR1 MNHEY, CDR2 SMNVEV (reference sequence). CDR3 length: 17 amino acids. In DNA form, the CDR3 reads TGTGCCAGCAGTTCCCCGGGGTGGCGGGGAGGCTCCTACGAGCAGTACTTC. Its protein product is CASSSPGWRGGSYEQYF.

The chain combines TRBV19 with TRBJ2-1, with TRBD2 identical over 9 bases. Germline values: CDR1 LNHDA, CDR2 SQIVND (reference sequence). There are 13 residues in the CDR3. Germline trimming cut 9 bases from V and 5 bases from J; bases unmatched to any gene: 5. The CDR3 loop is CASAGLANNEQFF. The DNA for the CDR3 is TGTGCCAGCGCCGGACTAGCGAACAATGAGCAGTTCTTC.

The V call is TRBV9, the J call TRBJ2-7; D call uncertain. The CDR3 has 14 residues. V was shortened by 0 bases and J by 0 bases, with 7 bases between the two germline ends. Germline V lookup: CDR1 SGDLS, CDR2 YYNGEE. In DNA form, the CDR3 reads TGTGCCAGCAGCGTAGGGAGCGTCTCCTACGAGCAGTACTTC. Translating gives CASSVGSVSYEQYF.

This clone was observed once. V usage is TRBV19 and J usage is TRBJ2-5; 7 nucleotides line up with TRBD2. The better agreement between TRBJ2-7 and the DNA end casts doubt on the J call. The CDR3 length is 17 residues. Germline V gene lookup returns CDR1 LNHDA and CDR2 SQIVND (reference sequence). CDR3 amino acids: CASSIDGGTLSSYEQYF. The CDR3 coding sequence is TGTGCCAGTAGTATCGACGGGGGGACTCTAAGCTCCTACGAGCAGTACTTC.

This clone was observed a single time. J is TRBJ1-2 and V is TRBV27; D is uncertain. Trimming took off 4 bases at V and 2 bases at J, with 8 bases between the two ends. The CDR3 has 13 amino acids. Per the germline V gene, CDR1 is MNHEY and CDR2 is SMNVEV (reference sequence). The DNA for the CDR3 is TGTGCCAGCAGTTACTTACCGAACTATGGCTACACCTTC. This encodes CASSYLPNYGYTF.

The gene calls are TRBV4-1 and TRBJ2-1, with 8 bases matching TRBD2. The V segment lost 5 bases and the J segment 5 bases; nucleotides outside the gene matches: 8. This CDR3 has 15 residues. CDR1 and CDR2 (germline): MGHRA, YSYEKL. The CDR3 spells CASSARGGRDNEQFF. Written as DNA, the CDR3 is TGCGCCAGCAGCGCCCGGGGGGGCCGAGACAATGAGCAGTTCTTC.

The rearrangement links TRBV5-5 to TRBJ2-7; 10 nucleotides line up with TRBD1. The CDR3 is made up of 16 amino acids. The V gene end was trimmed by 4 bases and the J gene end by 3 bases; junction bases not matched to a gene: 10. The germline V gene has CDR1 SGHKS and CDR2 YYEKEE (reference sequence). For the CDR3, the DNA is TGTGCCAGCAGCCCTTCCTCGGGACAGGGGTTCTACGAGCAGTACTTC. Its translation: CASSPSSGQGFYEQYF. Complete variable domain (other parts from reference TRBV5-5 and TRBJ2-7): DAGVTQSPTHLIKTRGQQVTLRCSPISGHKSVSWYQQVLGQGPQFIFQYYEKEERGRGNFPDRFSARQFPNYSSELNVNALLLGDSALYLCASSPSSGQGFYEQYFGPGTRLTVT.

The chain has TRBV5-4 and TRBJ2-1; the D gene is possibly TRBD1 (5 bases). Germline CDR1 SGHNT, CDR2 YYREEE (reference sequence). CDR3 length equals 12 residues. Trimming cost V 2 bases and J 7 bases, with 7 bases left between them. CDR3 nucleotides: TGTGCCAGCAGCTTTTCAGGGAATGAGCAGTTCTTC. Its translation: CASSFSGNEQFF.

In its sample, this clone was seen a few times. The chain combines TRBV11-1 with TRBJ2-2, with D maybe TRBD1 (7 bases). The CDR3 extends over 15 amino acids. Germline V lookup: CDR1 SGHAT, CDR2 FQDESV (reference sequence). Trimming took 5 bases from V and 4 from J, leaving 14 bases between them. The CDR3 protein is CASSTRQGGTGELFF. Written as DNA, the CDR3 is TGTGCCAGCAGCACCCGACAGGGAGGCACCGGGGAGCTGTTTTTT.

This chain connects TRBV19 to TRBJ1-5; D not certain. The CDR3 is made up of 13 amino acids. Germline CDR1 reads LNHDA; CDR2 reads SQIVND (reference sequence). The V and J ends lost 3 bases and 8 bases respectively, with 11 bases between them. This CDR3 reads CASSIPLTKPQHF. CDR3 in DNA: TGTGCCAGTAGTATTCCGCTAACGAAGCCCCAGCATTTT.

The chain is built from TRBV11-3 and TRBJ2-1; 8 bases are shared with TRBD1. Germline lookup yields CDR1 SGHNT and CDR2 YENEEA. Trimming at V came to 4 bases and at J to 5 bases, leaving 10 bases not matched to a gene. This CDR3 comprises 16 residues. CDR3 loop: CASSSARDRRHNEQFF. The DNA of the CDR3 is TGTGCCAGCAGCTCGGCCCGGGACAGGAGACACAATGAGCAGTTCTTC.

This sequence joins TRBV6-6 and TRBJ1-4; possibly TRBD1 for D (6 bases). Germline assignment: CDR1 MNHNY and CDR2 SVGAGI (reference sequence). The V gene lost 3 bases and the J gene lost 4 bases, with 9 bases spanning the gap. The CDR3 has 14 residues. This chain's CDR3 is CASSYGQINEKLFF. The CDR3 DNA is TGTGCCAGCAGTTATGGACAGATTAATGAAAAACTGTTTTTT.

V is TRBV27 and J is TRBJ2-5; perhaps TRBD1 as D (5 bases). Near its end, the DNA agrees better with TRBJ2-7, so the J call may be wrong. The CDR3 length is 15 residues. Germline V gene sequence: CDR1 MNHEY, CDR2 SMNVEV (reference sequence). The CDR3 DNA sequence: TGTGCCAGCAGTTTAAAGGGGTTGAGCTCCTACGAGCAGTACTTC. This encodes CASSLKGLSSYEQYF.